The rows below give T cell receptor beta chains drawn from one sample of a study of regulatory T cells in long-lasting Graves disease. TCRdb re-analysed the multiplex PCR reads in MiXCR, keeping a single row per CDR3 protein. This table has 240,000 or so distinct CDR3 sequences, 20% to 25% appearing once. Sequencing used peripheral blood mononuclear cells (PBMCs), obtained at new diagnosis, from a patient treated with antithyroid drugs. These receptors originate from a female donor with Graves disease. CDR3s include the opening cysteine and the closing phenylalanine or tryptophan. D genes are given only for firm matches. Not every row has a clone size; where given, it reads once, few, many or a size class.

few	TRBV5-4	TRBJ1-6	TRBD1	CASSFRQGARSPLHF	TGTGCCAGCAGCTTTCGACAGGGGGCTCGGTCACCCCTCCACTTT
-	TRBV7-8	TRBJ1-1	TRBD1	CASSLVPSPGQGEAFF	TGTGCCAGCAGCTTAGTCCCGTCTCCGGGACAGGGCGAAGCTTTCTTT
many	TRBV3-1	TRBJ1-1	-	CASSQPGGGNTEAFF	TGTGCCAGCAGCCAACCCGGGGGGGGGAACACTGAAGCTTTCTTT
few	TRBV25-1	TRBJ1-1	TRBD1	CASRQGARDTEAFF	TGTGCCAGCAGGCAGGGGGCGCGAGACACTGAAGCTTTCTTT
-	TRBV19	TRBJ2-1	-	CVSRGGNYNEQFF	TGTGTCAGTAGGGGCGGGAACTACAATGAGCAGTTCTTC
-	TRBV20-1	TRBJ2-6	-	CSATLVAGANVLTF	TGCAGTGCTACTCTAGTCGCTGGGGCCAACGTCCTGACTTTC
many	TRBV12-3/TRBV12-4	TRBJ1-6	-	CASTFGRAPLHF	TGTGCCAGCACCTTTGGCCGGGCCCCCCTCCACTTT
many	TRBV6-9	TRBJ2-7	-	CASSYPTGTTAYEQYF	TGTGCCAGCAGTTACCCGACCGGCACCACGGCCTACGAGCAGTACTTC
many	TRBV5-6	TRBJ2-3	TRBD1	CASSLRTGGGTDTQYF	TGTGCCAGCAGCTTGCGCACAGGGGGAGGTACAGATACGCAGTATTTT
many	TRBV5-8	TRBJ1-2	TRBD1	CASSRTGPAGYTF	TGTGCCAGCAGCAGGACAGGGCCAGCTGGCTACACCTTC
few	TRBV29-1	TRBJ2-2	-	CSVMRDANTGELFF	TGCAGCGTTATGCGGGACGCGAACACCGGGGAGCTGTTTTTT
-	TRBV20-1	TRBJ1-5	TRBD1	CSASGQGAEGNQPQHF	TGCAGTGCTAGTGGACAGGGGGCTGAGGGCAATCAGCCCCAGCATTTT
many	TRBV27	TRBJ1-2	-	CASSLGFRQANGYTF	TGTGCCAGCAGTTTAGGGTTTAGACAGGCCAATGGCTACACCTTC
many	TRBV7-2	TRBJ1-1	-	CASSLMTNTEAFF	TGTGCCAGCAGCTTAATGACGAACACTGAAGCTTTCTTT
-	TRBV18	TRBJ1-6	TRBD1	CASSQQGVTPTYNSPLHF	TGTGCCAGCTCACAACAGGGGGTGACCCCAACCTATAATTCACCCCTCCACTTT
many	TRBV28	TRBJ2-2	-	CASSLGKFGELFF	TGTGCCAGCAGTCTCGGGAAGTTCGGGGAGCTGTTTTTT
many	TRBV11-2	TRBJ2-1	TRBD2	CASSKAGGPVRGDYEQFF	TGTGCCAGCAGCAAAGCGGGAGGGCCGGTCCGGGGCGATTATGAGCAGTTCTTC
-	TRBV7-9	TRBJ2-3	TRBD1	CASSSWTGGRTDTQYF	TGTGCCAGCAGCTCTTGGACAGGGGGACGCACAGATACGCAGTATTTT
many	TRBV5-8	TRBJ2-2	-	CASSFRRTANTGELFF	TGTGCCAGCAGCTTTCGCCGAACCGCGAACACCGGGGAGCTGTTTTTT
many	TRBV28	TRBJ1-1	-	CASRRWWGGRRNTEAFF	TGTGCCAGCAGGCGGTGGTGGGGGGGCCGGAGGAACACTGAAGCTTTCTTT
-	TRBV19	TRBJ2-7	-	CASMEPAGYEQYF	TGTGCCAGTATGGAGCCCGCAGGGTACGAGCAGTACTTC
many	TRBV7-8	TRBJ2-5	-	CASSRQETQYF	TGTGCCAGCAGCCGCCAAGAGACCCAGTACTTC
many	TRBV6-1	TRBJ2-7	-	CASRTRTSTYEQYF	TGTGCCAGCAGGACCCGAACGTCAACCTACGAGCAGTACTTC
-	TRBV24-1	TRBJ2-3	TRBD2	CATSDLLAGGIKDTQYF	TGTGCCACCAGTGATTTGCTAGCGGGGGGCATTAAAGATACGCAGTATTTT
many	TRBV7-2	TRBJ1-2	-	CASSLGAEMFYGYTF	TGTGCCAGCAGCTTAGGGGCAGAAATGTTCTATGGCTACACCTTC
many	TRBV13	TRBJ2-5	TRBD2	CASSPSGRSGGAWETQYF	TGTGCCAGCAGCCCGAGCGGACGTAGCGGGGGGGCCTGGGAGACCCAGTACTTC
-	TRBV18	TRBJ1-1	-	CASSPPVGGTEAFF	TGTGCCAGCTCACCACCGGTGGGGGGTACTGAAGCTTTCTTT
few	TRBV4-1	TRBJ2-3	-	CASSQDWDTLWDTQYF	TGCGCCAGCAGCCAAGATTGGGACACCCTATGGGATACGCAGTATTTT
many	TRBV6-2/TRBV6-3	TRBJ2-7	-	CASSYKGPDGGYEQYF	TGTGCCAGCAGTTACAAGGGGCCCGATGGCGGCTACGAGCAGTACTTC
many	TRBV24-1	TRBJ2-2	TRBD2	CATSPTSVNTGELFF	TGTGCCACCAGTCCGACTAGCGTGAACACCGGGGAGCTGTTTTTT
many	TRBV5-1	TRBJ1-1	TRBD1	CASSLAGGQGEAFF	TGCGCCAGCAGCTTGGCCGGGGGACAGGGAGAAGCTTTCTTT
many	TRBV4-3	TRBJ2-3	TRBD2	CASSQERTLAGADTQYF	TGCGCCAGCAGCCAAGAGCGGACCCTAGCGGGAGCGGATACGCAGTATTTT
few	TRBV5-1	TRBJ2-5	TRBD2	CASTPGLAGQETQYF	TGCGCCAGCACCCCCGGACTAGCGGGCCAAGAGACCCAGTACTTC
many	TRBV18	TRBJ2-5	TRBD1	CASSTQTGQQETQYF	TGTGCCAGCTCAACCCAGACAGGGCAACAAGAGACCCAGTACTTC
many	TRBV11-2	TRBJ2-1	-	CASSFGWSEQFF	TGTGCCAGCAGCTTTGGATGGAGTGAGCAGTTCTTC
many	TRBV7-2	TRBJ2-2	-	CASSLGSGELFF	TGTGCCAGCAGTTTAGGCTCCGGGGAGCTGTTTTTT
many	TRBV12-3/TRBV12-4	TRBJ1-3	-	CASKPGTSVISGNTIYF	TGTGCCAGCAAACCCGGGACAAGCGTAATCTCTGGAAACACCATATATTTT
many	TRBV20-1	TRBJ1-2	-	CSASNDRNYGYTF	TGCAGTGCTTCGAATGACCGCAACTATGGCTACACCTTC
many	TRBV10-1	TRBJ2-2	TRBD1	CASRAGTGAGELFF	TGCGCCAGCAGAGCCGGGACAGGTGCCGGGGAGCTGTTTTTT
many	TRBV7-2	TRBJ2-3	-	CASSPRRGTDTQYF	TGTGCCAGCAGCCCCAGGCGGGGCACAGATACGCAGTATTTT
-	TRBV6-5	TRBJ1-5	-	CASSYTPTAARQPQHF	TGTGCCAGCAGTTACACCCCGACAGCGGCAAGGCAGCCCCAGCATTTT
-	TRBV5-6	TRBJ1-4	TRBD1	CASSLPGQDVKLFF	TGTGCCAGCAGTCTTCCGGGACAGGACGTAAAACTGTTTTTT
many	TRBV30	TRBJ1-1	-	CAWSVNTEAFF	TGTGCCTGGAGTGTAAACACTGAAGCTTTCTTT
many	TRBV6-5	TRBJ2-7	TRBD1	CASSYGQASYEQYF	TGTGCCAGCAGTTACGGACAGGCCAGCTACGAGCAGTACTTC